Listed below are T cell receptor beta chains from one sample, sequenced in a study of a mutant IDH1 vaccine in newly diagnosed glioma. Their target antigens are unknown. Only in-frame clones appear in the TCRdb table, and some are missing; sequencing was by immunoSEQ multiplex PCR. The profile shows approximately 76,000 clones, roughly 90% of them singletons. Here the sequenced sample was PBMCs, taken from a glioma patient whose treatment included an IDH1 peptide vaccine. The receptors shown here come from a woman in her fifties or sixties with glioma. Both conserved end residues are part of each CDR3. The D gene is left open where the match is weak.

TGTGCCAGTAGTATCGTCGGGGGAGGGCAGTATTTT CASSIVGGGQYF TRBJ2-3 TRBV19 .
TGTGCCAGCAGCTACCAGGGGGAAACGAACACTGAAGCTTTCTTT CASSYQGETNTEAFF TRBJ1-1 TRBV7-8 TRBD1
TGTGCCAGCAGCCAAACCCAGGGTAGTAACTATGGCTACACCTTC CASSQTQGSNYGYTF TRBJ1-2 TRBV4-2 .
TGTGCCAGCAGTGTTAACCCGGGGTCCTCTGGAAACACCATATATTTT CASSVNPGSSGNTIYF TRBJ1-3 TRBV2 .
TGTGCCAGCAGGTCGTTGGGACAGGAATATTTT CASRSLGQEYF TRBJ2-3 TRBV6-6 TRBD1
TGTGCCAGCAGTTTATCCTTGGTCGCTGGAAACACCATATATTTT CASSLSLVAGNTIYF TRBJ1-3 TRBV6-6 .
TGTGCCAGCAGCCTAGGGACAGGGAGCGAGCAGTACTTC CASSLGTGSEQYF TRBJ2-7 TRBV28 TRBD1
TGTGCCAGCAGTTGGGGCGGGAGTTACACCGGGGAGCTGTTTTTT CASSWGGSYTGELFF TRBJ2-2 TRBV28 TRBD2
TGTGCCAGCACCGCGGGACAAGATACTTATGGCTACACCTTC CASTAGQDTYGYTF TRBJ1-2 TRBV5-5 .
TGTGCCAGCAGCCAAGTTCTATCAGGACAGAGATTCTACGAGCAGTACTTC CASSQVLSGQRFYEQYF TRBJ2-7 TRBV4-2 .
TGTGCCAGCAGTTACACGGCGACCCAGTACTTC CASSYTATQYF TRBJ2-5 TRBV6-5 .
TGTGCCAGCTCACCCGCGGGAGGGCTCTCCTACGAGCAGTACTTC CASSPAGGLSYEQYF TRBJ2-7 TRBV18 TRBD2
TGTGCCAGCAGCGTAGAAGGGGGGACCCAGTACTTC CASSVEGGTQYF TRBJ2-5 TRBV9 .